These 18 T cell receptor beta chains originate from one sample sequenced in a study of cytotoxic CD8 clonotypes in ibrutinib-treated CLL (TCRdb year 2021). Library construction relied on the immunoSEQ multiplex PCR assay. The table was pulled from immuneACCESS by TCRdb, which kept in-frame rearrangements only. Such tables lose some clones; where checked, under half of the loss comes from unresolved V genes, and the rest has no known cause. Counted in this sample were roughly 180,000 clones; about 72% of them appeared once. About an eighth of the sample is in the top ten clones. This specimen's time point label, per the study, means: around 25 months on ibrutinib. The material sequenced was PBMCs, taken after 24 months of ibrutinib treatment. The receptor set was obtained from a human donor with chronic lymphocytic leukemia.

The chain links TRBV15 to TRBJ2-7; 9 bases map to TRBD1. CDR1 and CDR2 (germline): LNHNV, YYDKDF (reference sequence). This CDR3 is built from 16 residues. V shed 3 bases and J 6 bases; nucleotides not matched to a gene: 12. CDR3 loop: CATSRARQGVSSEQYF. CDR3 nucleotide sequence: TGTGCCACCAGCAGGGCCAGACAGGGGGTTTCTTCCGAGCAGTACTTC.

The CDR3 spells CASRKNTAGGPHEQYF. CDR3 DNA: TGTGCCAGCCGAAAGAATACAGCGGGAGGGCCCCACGAGCAGTACTTC. This chain links TRBV2 with TRBJ2-7, with TRBD2 matching over 10 bases. V shed 8 bases, J shed 5 bases, and the junction held 15 bases outside the gene matches. Looked up from germline, CDR1 is SNHLY and CDR2 is FYNNEI. This CDR3 is 16 amino acids long.

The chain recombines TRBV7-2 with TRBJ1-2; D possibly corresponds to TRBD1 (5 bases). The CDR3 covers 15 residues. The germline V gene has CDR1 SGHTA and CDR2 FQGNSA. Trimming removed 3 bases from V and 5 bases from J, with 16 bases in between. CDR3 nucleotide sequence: TGTGCCAGCAGCTTGGACGGGCAGGGTATTTATGGCTACACCTTC. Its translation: CASSLDGQGIYGYTF.

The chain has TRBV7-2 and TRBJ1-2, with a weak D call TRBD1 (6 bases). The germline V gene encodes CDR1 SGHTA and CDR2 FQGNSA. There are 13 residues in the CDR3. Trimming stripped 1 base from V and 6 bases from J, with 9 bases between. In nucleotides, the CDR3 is TGTGCCAGCAGCTTAGTGGCAGGGGATGGCTACACCTTC. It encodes CASSLVAGDGYTF.

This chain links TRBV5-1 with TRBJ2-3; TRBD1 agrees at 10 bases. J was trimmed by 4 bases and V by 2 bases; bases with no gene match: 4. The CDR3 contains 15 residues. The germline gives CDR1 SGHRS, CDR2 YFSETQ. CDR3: CASSLGTGASDTQYF. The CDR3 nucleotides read TGCGCCAGCAGCTTAGGGACAGGGGCCTCAGATACGCAGTATTTT.

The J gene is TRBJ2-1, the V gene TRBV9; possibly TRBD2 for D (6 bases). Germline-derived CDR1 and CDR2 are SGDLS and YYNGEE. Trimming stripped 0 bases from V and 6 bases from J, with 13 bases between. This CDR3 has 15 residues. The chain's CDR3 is CASSVGSLGGNEQFF. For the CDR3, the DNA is TGTGCCAGCAGCGTAGGTAGCCTGGGGGGCAATGAGCAGTTCTTC.

The CDR3: CASRNNPPNTEAFF. CDR3 DNA sequence: TGTGCCAGTAGAAACAATCCACCGAACACTGAAGCTTTCTTT. The chain has TRBV7-2 and TRBJ1-1; D gene unclear. This CDR3 has 14 amino acids. V lost 9 bases, J lost 1 base, and 15 bases lay in between. From germline, CDR1 is SGHTA and CDR2 FQGNSA. Full variable domain (missing parts from reference TRBV7-2 and TRBJ1-1): GAGVSQSPSNKVTEKGKDVELRCDPISGHTALYWYRQSLGQGLEFLIYFQGNSAPDKSGLPSDRFSAERTGGSVSTLTIQRTQQEDSAVYLCASRNNPPNTEAFFGQGTRLTVV.

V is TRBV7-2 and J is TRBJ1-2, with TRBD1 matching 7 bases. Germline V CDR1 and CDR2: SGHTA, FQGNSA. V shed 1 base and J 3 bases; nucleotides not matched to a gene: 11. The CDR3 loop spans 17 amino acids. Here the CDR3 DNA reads TGTGCCAGCAGCTTAGTGGGATACACCGGGACAGACTATGGCTACACCTTC. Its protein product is CASSLVGYTGTDYGYTF.

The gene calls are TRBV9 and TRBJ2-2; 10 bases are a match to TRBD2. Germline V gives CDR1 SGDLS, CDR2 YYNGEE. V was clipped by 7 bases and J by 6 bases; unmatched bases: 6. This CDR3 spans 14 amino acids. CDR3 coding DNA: TGTGCCAGCCTAGCGGGAGAACGCGCCGGGGAGCTGTTTTTT. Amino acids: CASLAGERAGELFF.

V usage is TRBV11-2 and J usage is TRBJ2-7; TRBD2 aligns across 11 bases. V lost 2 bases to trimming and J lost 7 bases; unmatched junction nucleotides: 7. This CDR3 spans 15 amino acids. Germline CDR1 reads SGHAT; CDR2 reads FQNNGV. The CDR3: CASSLTSGRSGEQYF. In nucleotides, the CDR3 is TGTGCCAGCAGCTTAACTAGCGGGAGATCGGGGGAGCAGTACTTC.

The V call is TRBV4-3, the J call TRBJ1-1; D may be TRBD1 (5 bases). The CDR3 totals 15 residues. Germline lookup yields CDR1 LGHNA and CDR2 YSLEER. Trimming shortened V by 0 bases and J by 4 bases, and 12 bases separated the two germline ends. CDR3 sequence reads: CASSQDSGYGTEAFF. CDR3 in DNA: TGCGCCAGCAGCCAAGACTCAGGGTACGGCACTGAAGCTTTCTTT.

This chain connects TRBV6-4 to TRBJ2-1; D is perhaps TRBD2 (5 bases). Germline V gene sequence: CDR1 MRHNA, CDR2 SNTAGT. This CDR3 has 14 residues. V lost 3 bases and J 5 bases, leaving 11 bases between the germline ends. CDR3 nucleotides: TGTGCCAGCAGTGAGGCGGGCTTGAACAATGAGCAGTTCTTC. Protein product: CASSEAGLNNEQFF.

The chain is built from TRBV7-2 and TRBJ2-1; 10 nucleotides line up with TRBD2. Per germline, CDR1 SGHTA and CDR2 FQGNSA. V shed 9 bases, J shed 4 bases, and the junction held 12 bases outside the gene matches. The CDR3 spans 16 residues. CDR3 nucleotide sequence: TGTGCCAGGGGGGCCCCTAGCGGGAGTACGTACAATGAGCAGTTCTTC. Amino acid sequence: CARGAPSGSTYNEQFF.

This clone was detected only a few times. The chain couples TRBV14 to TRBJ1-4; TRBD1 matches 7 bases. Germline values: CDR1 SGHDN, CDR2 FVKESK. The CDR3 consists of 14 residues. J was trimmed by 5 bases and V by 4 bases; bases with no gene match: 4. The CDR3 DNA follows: TGTGCCAGCAGCCGGCTGGGACAGAATGAAAAACTGTTTTTT. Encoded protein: CASSRLGQNEKLFF.

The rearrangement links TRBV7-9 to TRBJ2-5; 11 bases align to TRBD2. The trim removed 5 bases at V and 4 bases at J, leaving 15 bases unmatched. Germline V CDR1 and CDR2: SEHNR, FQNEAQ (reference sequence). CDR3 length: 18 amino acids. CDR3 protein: CASSASGIAGGPRETQYF. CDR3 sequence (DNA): TGTGCCAGCAGCGCCTCTGGGATAGCGGGAGGGCCGAGAGAGACCCAGTACTTC. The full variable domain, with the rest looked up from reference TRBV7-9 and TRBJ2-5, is DTGVSQNPRHKITKRGQNVTFRCDPISEHNRLYWYRQTLGQGPEFLTYFQNEAQLEKSRLLSDRFSAERPKGSFSTLEIQRTEQGDSAMYLCASSASGIAGGPRETQYFGPGTRLLVL.

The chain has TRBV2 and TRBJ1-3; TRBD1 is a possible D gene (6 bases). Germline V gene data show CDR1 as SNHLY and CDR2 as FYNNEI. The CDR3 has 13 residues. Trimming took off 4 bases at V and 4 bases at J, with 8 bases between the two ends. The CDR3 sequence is CASSGDTGNTIYF. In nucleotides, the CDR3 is TGTGCCAGCAGTGGGGACACAGGAAACACCATATATTTT.

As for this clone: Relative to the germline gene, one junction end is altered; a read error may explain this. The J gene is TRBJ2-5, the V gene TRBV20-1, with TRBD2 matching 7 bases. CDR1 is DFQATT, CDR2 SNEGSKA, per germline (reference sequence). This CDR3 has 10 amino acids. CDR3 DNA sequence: TGCAGTGCTATGGGGGACTATCTCAACTTC. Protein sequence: CSAMGDYLNF.

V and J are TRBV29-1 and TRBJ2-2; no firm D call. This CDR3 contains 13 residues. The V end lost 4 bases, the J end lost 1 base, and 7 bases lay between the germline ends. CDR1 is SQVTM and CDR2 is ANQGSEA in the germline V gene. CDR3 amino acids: CSVVVVNTGELFF. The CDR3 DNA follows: TGCAGCGTTGTAGTAGTGAACACCGGGGAGCTGTTTTTT.